A selection of T cell receptor beta chains follows, all from one sample in a study of blood T cell repertoires in COVID-19. TCRdb's table, derived via immunoSEQ multiplex PCR, lists solely in-frame clones and lacks some. Found here are approximately 300,000 clones, around 90% of them singletons; the top ten hold approximately 5%. The sample was PBMCs or T cells enriched from blood (not recorded which). Receptor source: a woman in her twenties or thirties who had recovered from COVID-19. Each CDR3 is given with its conserved first and last residue. Fields, in order: J gene, V gene, CDR3 length, CDR3 protein.

J gene: TRBJ2-1; V gene: TRBV7-3; CDR3 length: 15; CDR3 protein: CASSSHRTRSHEQFF
J gene: TRBJ2-4; V gene: TRBV19; CDR3 length: 15; CDR3 protein: CASSMKGDLKNIQYF
J gene: TRBJ1-2; V gene: TRBV6-5; CDR3 length: 13; CDR3 protein: CASSPYRTHGYTF
J gene: TRBJ2-1; V gene: TRBV7-8; CDR3 length: 15; CDR3 protein: CASSLSGGPYNEQFF
J gene: TRBJ2-3; V gene: TRBV7-9; CDR3 length: 16; CDR3 protein: CASSFIQGAPTDTQYF
J gene: TRBJ1-1; V gene: TRBV19; CDR3 length: 17; CDR3 protein: CASSIDGTKGMATEAFF
J gene: TRBJ1-1; V gene: TRBV3-1/TRBV3-2; CDR3 length: 13; CDR3 protein: CASSRPPDRGAFF
J gene: TRBJ2-5; V gene: TRBV2; CDR3 length: 15; CDR3 protein: CASSALAGIQETQYF
J gene: TRBJ1-1; V gene: TRBV3-1/TRBV3-2; CDR3 length: 13; CDR3 protein: CASSRTGLGEAFF
J gene: TRBJ1-1; V gene: TRBV5-4; CDR3 length: 15; CDR3 protein: CASSKEHAWNTEAFF
J gene: TRBJ1-1; V gene: TRBV7-9; CDR3 length: 16; CDR3 protein: CASSLASGGRGTEAFF
J gene: TRBJ2-7; V gene: TRBV10-2; CDR3 length: 12; CDR3 protein: CASGTGDYEQYF
J gene: TRBJ1-1; V gene: TRBV6-2/TRBV6-3; CDR3 length: 14; CDR3 protein: CASSVYPRNTEAFF
J gene: TRBJ1-2; V gene: TRBV27; CDR3 length: 17; CDR3 protein: CASRLRGRALTNYGYTF
J gene: TRBJ1-4; V gene: TRBV19; CDR3 length: 14; CDR3 protein: CASRTTGSNEKLFF